This entry lists 15 T cell receptor beta chains sequenced from one sample in a study of T cell responses to AZD1222 COVID-19 vaccine. Method: immunoSEQ multiplex PCR; TCRdb's copy keeps in-frame clones and lacks some. The sample has roughly 140,000 clones; approximately 88% are singletons. Sequencing used peripheral blood, obtained on day 0 of MenACWY control vaccination. These receptor sequences come from an adult in good health.

The rearrangement uses TRBV20-1 and TRBJ1-2; maybe TRBD1 (6 bases). From germline, CDR1 is DFQATT and CDR2 SNEGSKA (reference sequence). The CDR3 totals 13 residues. Trimming removed 3 bases from V and 4 bases from J, with 12 bases in between. In DNA, the CDR3 is TGCAGTGCTAGTTTTACAGGGTTCTATGGCTACACCTTC. This translates into CSASFTGFYGYTF.

V gene TRBV27 combines with J gene TRBJ1-1; D gene uncertain. The CDR3 runs to 14 residues. Trimming shortened V by 2 bases and J by 5 bases, and 12 bases separated the two germline ends. Germline lookup yields CDR1 MNHEY and CDR2 SMNVEV (reference sequence). The CDR3 nucleotides read TGTGCCAGCAGTTTACTCCCCCCATCGACTGAAGCTTTCTTT. It encodes CASSLLPPSTEAFF.

The CDR3 DNA is TGTGCCAGCAGCCAATTACCGGGCGTAGGTTCACCCCTCCACTTT. Encoded protein: CASSQLPGVGSPLHF. The chain is built from TRBV3-1 (or the pseudogene TRBV3-2) and TRBJ1-6; D uncertain. Germline V gene data show CDR1 as LGHDT and CDR2 as YNNKEL (reference sequence). CDR3 length: 15 residues. Trimming took off 2 bases at V and 9 bases at J, with 14 bases between the two ends.

This chain links TRBV19 with TRBJ2-7, with a tentative D call TRBD1 (5 bases). V dropped 5 bases and J dropped 7 bases, with 27 bases sitting between them. Germline V gene sequence: CDR1 LNHDA, CDR2 SQIVND (reference sequence). CDR3 size: 17 residues. DNA for the CDR3: TGTGCCAGTAGTCTCTACAACTGGGGCAGGTCCCCAGGAGAGCAGTACTTC. It is translated as CASSLYNWGRSPGEQYF.

This chain links TRBV7-9 with TRBJ1-2, with D tentatively TRBD1 (5 bases). CDR3 size: 13 residues. CDR1 and CDR2 from the germline V gene are SEHNR and FQNEAQ (reference sequence). Trimming cost V 8 bases and J 4 bases, with 14 bases left between them. The DNA for the CDR3 is TGTGCCAGCGGGGGGGAGGGTGCCTATGGCTACACCTTC. Translating gives CASGGEGAYGYTF.

The chain links TRBV27 to TRBJ2-5; 7 nucleotides line up with TRBD1. In germline, CDR1 is MNHEY, CDR2 SMNVEV (reference sequence). V lost 4 bases, J lost 5 bases, and 1 base stayed unmatched. The CDR3 spans 12 residues. The CDR3 loop reads CASSYRGETQYF. The CDR3 nucleotides are TGTGCCAGCAGTTACAGGGGCGAGACCCAGTACTTC.

With regard to this clone: One end of the junction is discordant with germline, which a read error may explain. The chain employs TRBV7-7 and TRBJ2-1; 8 nucleotides agree with TRBD2. The germline gives CDR1 SSHAT, CDR2 FNYEAQ (reference sequence). The CDR3 sequence is 13 residues long. CDR3 in amino acids: CASSAGTSNEQFF. The CDR3, as DNA: TGTGCTAGCAGCGCCGGGACTAGTAATGAGCAGTTCTTC.

The chain is built from TRBV4-1 and TRBJ2-1; 7 nucleotides align to TRBD1. Looked up from germline, CDR1 is MGHRA and CDR2 is YSYEKL. The V gene end was trimmed by 2 bases and the J gene end by 3 bases; junction bases not matched to a gene: 4. The CDR3 contains 15 residues. The CDR3: CASSQRRDSYNEQFF. DNA of the CDR3: TGCGCCAGCAGCCAACGCCGGGACAGCTACAATGAGCAGTTCTTC.

The V gene is TRBV18, the J gene TRBJ2-1; D is perhaps TRBD1 or TRBD2 (5 bases each). The germline gives CDR1 KGHSH, CDR2 LQKENI. The germline V and J ends were trimmed by 6 bases and 0 bases, with 15 bases remaining between them. The CDR3 sequence is 16 residues long. The DNA of the CDR3 is TGTGCCAGCTCTCCCAATACAGGAGGCTCCTACAATGAGCAGTTCTTC. Translated, it gives CASSPNTGGSYNEQFF.

The V and J genes are TRBV5-8 and TRBJ2-7; D possibly corresponds to TRBD1 (6 bases). Trimming pared 0 bases from V and 3 bases from J, leaving 10 bases between. The CDR3 totals 14 residues. Germline V gene data show CDR1 as SGHTS and CDR2 as YDEGEE. In DNA, the CDR3 is TGTGCCAGCAGCTTGGGGGGACATTACTACGAGCAGTACTTC. Residues: CASSLGGHYYEQYF.

The V gene is TRBV27, the J gene TRBJ2-1; TRBD1 agrees at 8 bases. The CDR3 runs 16 residues. Trimming at V came to 6 bases and at J to 5 bases, leaving 12 bases not matched to a gene. Germline assignment: CDR1 MNHEY and CDR2 SMNVEV (reference sequence). In nucleotides, the CDR3 is TGTGCCAGCAGCCCAACCACAGGGGGGTGGAACAATGAGCAGTTCTTC. This encodes CASSPTTGGWNNEQFF.

V usage is TRBV6-2 or TRBV6-3 and J usage is TRBJ2-1; D is ambiguous. The CDR3 length is 15 residues. The germline V gene has CDR1 MNHEY and CDR2 SVGEGT. V lost 0 bases to trimming and J lost 5 bases, with 11 bases between them. The DNA of the CDR3 is TGTGCCAGCAGTTACTCCCGGACCCTACACAATGAGCAGTTCTTC. It codes for CASSYSRTLHNEQFF.

This clone was found once. The CDR3 loop is CASSEVVAKPYNEQFF. The CDR3 region has the DNA TGTGCCAGCAGTGAAGTCGTAGCGAAGCCCTACAATGAGCAGTTCTTC. This sequence joins TRBV6-1 and TRBJ2-1; a weak D match, TRBD2 (5 bases). V was clipped by 1 base and J by 2 bases, with 12 bases between them. Germline CDR1 MNHNS, CDR2 SASEGT. CDR3 length equals 16 residues.

This chain links TRBV5-1 with TRBJ2-1, with D perhaps matching TRBD2 (5 bases). The ends were cut back, 3 bases at V and 8 bases at J, with 18 bases in the middle. This CDR3 has 15 amino acids. Germline V gene data show CDR1 as SGHRS and CDR2 as YFSETQ. This CDR3 is CASSSIPSPGDEQFF. The CDR3 nucleotides are TGCGCCAGCAGCTCGATCCCCAGCCCCGGGGATGAGCAGTTCTTC. Variable domain in full (rest from reference TRBV5-1 and TRBJ2-1): KAGVTQTPRYLIKTRGQQVTLSCSPISGHRSVSWYQQTPGQGLQFLFEYFSETQRNKGNFPGRFSGRQFSNSRSEMNVSTLELGDSALYLCASSSIPSPGDEQFFGPGTRLTVL.

This clone was found once. V is TRBV4-1 and J is TRBJ2-3; 16 positions match TRBD2. Trimming took 4 bases from V and 0 from J; bases not matched to a gene: 7. Germline assignment: CDR1 MGHRA and CDR2 YSYEKL. The CDR3 consists of 19 residues. CDR3 DNA: TGCGCCAGCAGCCTGCCGGGACTAGCGGGGGGGCCAAGCACAGATACGCAGTATTTT. This encodes CASSLPGLAGGPSTDTQYF.